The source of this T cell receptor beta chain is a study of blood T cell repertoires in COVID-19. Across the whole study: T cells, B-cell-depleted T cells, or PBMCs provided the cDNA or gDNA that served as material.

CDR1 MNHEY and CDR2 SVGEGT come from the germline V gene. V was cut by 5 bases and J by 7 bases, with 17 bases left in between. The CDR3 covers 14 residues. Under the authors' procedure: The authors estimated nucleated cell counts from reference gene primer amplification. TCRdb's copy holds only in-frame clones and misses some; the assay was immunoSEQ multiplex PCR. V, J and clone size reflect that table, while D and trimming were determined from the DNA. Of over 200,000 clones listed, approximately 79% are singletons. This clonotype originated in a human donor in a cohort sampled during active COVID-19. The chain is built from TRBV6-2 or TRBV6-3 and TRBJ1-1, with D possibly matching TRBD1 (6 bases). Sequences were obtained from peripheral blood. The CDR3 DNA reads TGTGCCAGCAGTAAAAATAGGGACATTTTTGAAGCTTTCTTT. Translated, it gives CASSKNRDIFEAFF.